This record concerns one T cell receptor (beta chain) sequence. Its antigen is not known. An end of the junction differs from the germline gene, which may be a read error. Germline V gene data show CDR1 as MNHNS and CDR2 as SASEGT. The CDR3 totals 12 residues. Making TCR beta cDNA involved approximately 510 ng total RNA and a constant-region primer. Libraries of TCR beta came from three nested multiplex PCR rounds with slightly modified ARM-PCR. PCR rounds one and two used TRBV1-TRBV30 forward primers with a C-beta reverse primer for roughly 10 cycles each. A single record per CDR3 protein comes from TCRdb applying MiXCR to the multiplex PCR reads. The sample lists roughly 55,000 distinct CDR3 sequences; about two thirds were seen once. This entry comes from a study of tumor-infiltrating lymphocytes in primary liver carcinoma. Overall study findings and caveats: All five tumor regions shared only about 7.5-24% of top clones. Tumors had a top-250-clone fraction that was significantly higher than blood (p = 0.039). The overlap of tumor-adjacent and tumor-blood pairs was smaller than that of tumor region pairs.

From around 20-30 mg of unsorted bulk tissue, DNA and RNA were co-extracted together. All tumor specimens exceeded 80% viable tumor cells. The rearrangement joins TRBV6-1 to TRBJ2-2; D perhaps matches TRBD2 (5 bases). The sequence was collected from a man in his forties or fifties with primary liver carcinoma and hepatitis B virus infection. Sequencing was done on a sample of liver tumor tissue from sampling region 2. Subset: tumor region T2, inferior pole. In DNA, the CDR3 is TGTGTCAGCAGTGAATTGGGTAGGGAGTTGTTTTTT. It specifies CVSSELGRELFF.